The present T cell receptor (beta chain) was sequenced within a study of radiotherapy plus CTLA-4 blockade in lung cancer. Whole-study context: Among all patients, 15% to 20% showed objective responses, while approximately 30% had disease control.

Participants had chemo-refractory metastatic non-small-cell lung cancer and were treated with focal radiation plus ipilimumab CTLA-4 blockade. V lost 6 bases and J lost 4; bases outside the gene matches: 3. The CDR3 runs to 13 residues. The germline V gene has CDR1 MNHNS and CDR2 SASEGT. General study findings and limits: Early clonal dynamics of blood T cells, together with interferon-beta, were reported as the best response predictor.

A word on this clone: Antigen specificity is unknown.

Sequenced by immunoSEQ multiplex PCR; TCRdb stores in-frame clones only, minus some. This sample has around 50,000 clones; 70% to 90% occur once, and the top ten carry 17%. This chain uses TRBV6-1 with TRBJ1-2; the match to TRBD1 covers 9 bases. The clonotype was recovered from a human donor with non-small cell lung cancer that progressed on radiotherapy plus ipilimumab. Some clones in this sample may be carry-over from other donors' samples. Sequenced material: peripheral blood, taken from a patient treated with radiotherapy plus ipilimumab. In DNA, the CDR3 is TGTGCCAGCAGGACAGGGGGAGGCTATGGCTACACCTTC. Amino acid sequence: CASRTGGGYGYTF.